This T cell receptor (beta chain) was found in a study of blood T cell repertoires in COVID-19. V lost 6 bases, J lost 1 base, and 11 bases lay in between. The CDR3 has 14 residues. Germline loops: CDR1 LNHDA, CDR2 SQIVND (reference sequence). Researchers sorted participants into cohorts using their self-reported clinical history. Authors' methods: Counts of nucleated cells, estimated from reference gene primer amplification, were obtained. Some clones are missing from TCRdb's copy, which holds only in-frame ones; the method was immunoSEQ multiplex PCR. V and J calls and clone size follow that table, whereas D and trimming were derived from the DNA. The repertoire has 150,000 to 200,000 clones, approximately 80% of them found once; the top ten carry 13% to 15%.

The rearrangement joins TRBV19 to TRBJ2-3, with a tentative D call TRBD1 (5 bases). This receptor was identified in a man aged 60 to 69 who had been exposed to COVID-19. Sample: PBMCs or T cells enriched from blood (not recorded which). CDR3 nucleotides: TGTGCCAGTAGGCAGGGCTGGGGCACAGATACGCAGTATTTT. This gives the protein CASRQGWGTDTQYF.